This T cell receptor (beta chain) derives from a study of T cell responses to AZD1222 COVID-19 vaccine. Findings of the study overall: Two AZD1222 doses significantly raised spike-specific TCR breadth and depth over controls.

The CDR3 loop spans 14 amino acids. V lost 5 bases and J 4 bases, leaving 12 bases between the germline ends. The V gene's germline CDR1 is SGHTA and CDR2 FQGNSA. Clones were read by immunoSEQ multiplex PCR, and TCRdb kept only the in-frame ones, dropping some. The sample consists of 150,000 to 200,000 clones, 85% to 95% of them appearing once. Worth noting for this clone: As yet, its antigen is unknown.

The TCR originated in an adult in good health. The sequenced sample was peripheral blood, obtained on day 0 of AZD1222 vaccination. This sequence joins TRBV7-2 and TRBJ2-1; TRBD2 might be the D (6 bases). The CDR3, as DNA: TGTGCCAGCAGCCCTCGGACTAATTACAATGAGCAGTTCTTC. This codes for CASSPRTNYNEQFF. The complete variable domain, with remaining parts taken from reference TRBV7-2 and TRBJ2-1, reads GAGVSQSPSNKVTEKGKDVELRCDPISGHTALYWYRQSLGQGLEFLIYFQGNSAPDKSGLPSDRFSAERTGGSVSTLTIQRTQQEDSAVYLCASSPRTNYNEQFFGPGTRLTVL.